The rows below give T cell receptor beta chains drawn from one sample of a study of glioma-infiltrating T cells after dendritic cell vaccination. Sequencing used immunoSEQ multiplex PCR; TCRdb keeps in-frame clones, though not all of them. The repertoire holds some 78,000 clones, with 85% as singletons. Sequenced here: blood, sampled after dendritic cell vaccination. These receptors were taken from a human donor with glioblastoma. The CDR3 runs from the conserved cysteine through the conserved F or W. The order of the fields is D gene, J gene, V gene, clone size, CDR3 DNA, CDR3 protein. D genes are given only for firm matches. The listing skips clone size in some rows; elsewhere it reads once, few, many or a size class.

>-|TRBJ1-1|TRBV5-1|-
TGCGCCAGCAGCTTGGGGCCACAGACCATGAACACTGAAGCTTTCTTT
CASSLGPQTMNTEAFF
>-|TRBJ2-7|TRBV10-3|few
TGTGCCATCAGTATAGTTCAGGGCTACGAGCAGTACTTC
CAISIVQGYEQYF
>TRBD2|TRBJ2-3|TRBV6-4|few
TGTGCCAGCAGTGAAGCGGGGGGGCGTACAGATACGCAGTATTTT
CASSEAGGRTDTQYF
>-|TRBJ1-2|TRBV5-8|few
TGTGCCAGCAGAACGAATCGGGACTGGCGAGGTGTCGGTGGCTACACCTTC
CASRTNRDWRGVGGYTF
>TRBD2|TRBJ2-5|TRBV4-2|-
TGTGCCAGCAGCCCACAGGCGGGAGCGGGCGAAGAGACCCAGTACTTC
CASSPQAGAGEETQYF
>TRBD1|TRBJ2-3|TRBV11-2|-
TGTGCCAGCAGCTTGTCGGGACAGACGCAGTATTTT
CASSLSGQTQYF
>TRBD1|TRBJ1-5|TRBV5-1|-
TGCGCCAGCAGCCCCGGGACAGCAACTTATAGCAATCAGCCCCAGCATTTT
CASSPGTATYSNQPQHF
>-|TRBJ1-6|TRBV4-3|-
TGCGCCAGCAGCCAAGACCTTGCAGGAGGCGGCTCCTATAATTCACCCCTCCACTTT
CASSQDLAGGGSYNSPLHF
>TRBD1|TRBJ2-7|TRBV13|once
TGTGCCAGCAGTCCGGGACAGGCCTTGCACGAGCAGTACTTC
CASSPGQALHEQYF
>TRBD2|TRBJ2-7|TRBV28|-
TGTGCCAGCAGTATATACGATGGACTAGCGGGAGCTCGGGAGCAGTACTTC
CASSIYDGLAGAREQYF
>-|TRBJ1-1|TRBV5-1|-
TGCGCCAGCAGCTCCGAAAGGAGGAACACTGAAGCTTTCTTT
CASSSERRNTEAFF
>-|TRBJ2-1|TRBV5-1|-
TGCGCCAGCAGCGGGGACATCGTGCAGTTCTTC
CASSGDIVQFF
>-|TRBJ1-3|TRBV7-2|once
TGTGCCAGCAGCCTCCGCTCTGGAAACACCATATATTTT
CASSLRSGNTIYF
>TRBD2|TRBJ2-1|TRBV7-3|-
TGTGCCAGCAGCGCACTAGCGGGAGTGCCTGTGTACAATGAGCAGTTCTTC
CASSALAGVPVYNEQFF
>TRBD1|TRBJ1-2|TRBV6-5|-
TGTGCCAGCAGGAGGACAGGGACCAACTATGGCTACACCTTC
CASRRTGTNYGYTF
>TRBD1|TRBJ2-1|TRBV7-9|-
TGTGCCAGCAGCCCCGGGACAGTGAATAACAATGAGCAGTTCTTC
CASSPGTVNNNEQFF
>TRBD2|TRBJ2-3|TRBV10-3|-
TGTGCCATCAGCTCGGCTAGTAGCGGGGGGGCCACTCTTTATACGCAGTATTTT
CAISSASSGGATLYTQYF
>TRBD2|TRBJ2-2|TRBV9|-
TGTGCCAGCAGCGGGACTAGCGGGAGAGTCGGGGAGCTGTTTTTT
CASSGTSGRVGELFF
>-|TRBJ1-2|TRBV5-4|-
TGTGCCAGCAGCTTCCCAGGGTCCTCTAACTATGGCTACACCTTC
CASSFPGSSNYGYTF
>-|TRBJ1-5|TRBV7-2|-
TGTGCCAGCAGCCTCAAGGGGGGCAATCAGCCCCAGCATTTT
CASSLKGGNQPQHF
>-|TRBJ1-4|TRBV7-7|-
TGTGCCAGCAGTTCCGACAGGAAATATCTTGAAAAACTGTTTTTT
CASSSDRKYLEKLFF
>-|TRBJ2-6|TRBV19|-
TGTGCCAGTAGTATATCAGGGGCCAACGTCCTGACTTTC
CASSISGANVLTF
>-|TRBJ1-2|TRBV5-6|once
TGTGCCAGCAGCTTGGATAGACAGGTGGGCGGCTACACCTTC
CASSLDRQVGGYTF
>-|TRBJ2-7|TRBV13|-
TGTGCCAGCAGCTTATCTCGCGGGGGCGGCGAGCAGTACTTC
CASSLSRGGGEQYF
>TRBD2|TRBJ2-7|TRBV27|-
TGTGCCAGCAGACCCCCGGGACTAGCGGGGGGTCGGCAGTACTTC
CASRPPGLAGGRQYF
>-|TRBJ1-6|TRBV21-1|-
TGTGCCAGAGAGAGGACAGGGATTTGGCTTAATTCACCCCTCCACTTT
CARERTGIWLNSPLHF
>TRBD1|TRBJ2-1|TRBV4-2|few
TGTGCCAGCAGCCAAGAGACACCGGGACAGCCCTACAATGAGCAGTTCTTC
CASSQETPGQPYNEQFF
>TRBD2|TRBJ2-2|TRBV6-4|-
TGTGCCAGCGGAGGGGAGGGGCACACCGGGGAGCTGTTTTTT
CASGGEGHTGELFF
>TRBD1|TRBJ2-4|TRBV25-1|once
TGTGCCAGTCCCGGGACAGGGGGCGCGCCAATAGCCAAAAACATTCAGTACTTC
CASPGTGGAPIAKNIQYF
>TRBD2|TRBJ2-7|TRBV5-7|once
TGTGCCAGCAGCTGGGGGGGGACTCACTACGAGCAGTACTTC
CASSWGGTHYEQYF
>-|TRBJ2-7|TRBV2|few
TGTGCCAGCAGTGTGCCGGGGGGCCATGAGCAGTACTTC
CASSVPGGHEQYF
>-|TRBJ1-5|TRBV6-1|-
TGTGCCAGCAGTGATTCTGCCAACCGCTATAGCAATCAGCCCCAGCATTTT
CASSDSANRYSNQPQHF
>-|TRBJ2-7|TRBV7-6|-
TGTGCCAGCAGCTTGCTGCGGGATGGGCAGTACTTC
CASSLLRDGQYF
>-|TRBJ2-7|TRBV18|-
TGTGCCAGCTCACCAACGGCGGCCGGCGGGCAGTACTTC
CASSPTAAGGQYF
>TRBD1|TRBJ2-2|TRBV6-1|few
TGTGCCAGCCGGGTTTCAGGGGGCACCGGGGAGCTGTTTTTT
CASRVSGGTGELFF
>TRBD1|TRBJ1-2|TRBV7-9|-
TGTGCCAGCAGCTTACAGGGGGCGCAAGGCTACACCTTC
CASSLQGAQGYTF
>TRBD2|TRBJ2-1|TRBV7-9|-
TGTGCCAGCAGCCCGGGGGGTTCAGCGTCTATCTACAATGAGCAGTTCTTC
CASSPGGSASIYNEQFF
>-|TRBJ2-7|TRBV21-1|-
TGTGCCAGCATCGTTAACGGGGGGGCGCGCTCCTACGAGCAGTACTTC
CASIVNGGARSYEQYF
>-|TRBJ1-6|TRBV28|-
TGTGCCAGCAGTTCCCCCGGGGGTAATTCACCCCTCCACTTT
CASSSPGGNSPLHF
>-|TRBJ2-2|TRBV29-1|-
TGCAGCGTTGTTCAGGGATCCGCGAACACCGGGGAGCTGTTTTTT
CSVVQGSANTGELFF
>TRBD2|TRBJ2-1|TRBV5-1|-
TGCGCCAGCAGCTTGGAAGGACTAGCGGGGGAAGACCATGAGCAGTTCTTC
CASSLEGLAGEDHEQFF
>-|TRBJ2-3|TRBV5-6|-
TGTGCCAGCAGCTTGGGAGGGCCGACCGATACGCAGTATTTT
CASSLGGPTDTQYF
>TRBD1|TRBJ2-1|TRBV19|-
TGTGCCAGTAGTGCGGGACAGGGTATCTACAATGAGCAGTTCTTC
CASSAGQGIYNEQFF
>-|TRBJ1-5|TRBV4-1|-
TGCGCCAGCAGCCAAGAAGAGGTTAGCAATCAGCCCCAGCATTTT
CASSQEEVSNQPQHF
>-|TRBJ2-5|TRBV28|-
TGTGCCAGCAGTAGAACCCAGGGGGAGACCCAGTACTTC
CASSRTQGETQYF
>TRBD2|TRBJ2-1|TRBV13|-
TGTGCCAGCAGCCCGCTTACTAGCGACCGTTCCAATGAGCAGTTCTTC
CASSPLTSDRSNEQFF